This entry concerns a single TCR beta chain. Its antigen is unknown. There are no base qualities to consult, and no much larger clone falls within one base. The data originate from a study of blood T cell repertoires in COVID-19 (dated by TCRdb to about 2020). Regarding the research as a whole: Collaborator samples came from the United States, Italy and Spain and covered acute and convalescent phases of COVID-19. The samples were drawn from the first 160 participants of the ongoing ImmuneRACE study and from more than 1,000 subjects provided by 6 global collaborators. The prospective study material was composed of cDNA or gDNA derived from T cells, B-cell-depleted T cells, or PBMCs. Deeply sampled blood TCRbeta repertoires from subjects exposed to, actively infected with, or recovered from COVID-19 were included in the dataset. The sample metadata nearly always contained a de-identified subject ID, COVID-19 status, age in years and sex. Where available, HLA class I and class II types were obtained from metadata supplied by the sample provider rather than from assay-based typing. The repertoires were released in a freely available public database meant as a resource for research on the immune response to SARS-CoV-2.

The immunoSEQ Assay, a bias-controlled multiplex PCR, was used to amplify TCRbeta CDR3 regions from genomic DNA. On the study's bioinformatics: The number of nucleated cells in each sample was estimated from the amplification of reference gene primers within the assay. Sequence reads were collapsed and filtered to measure the absolute abundance of every unique TCRbeta CDR3 rearrangement. For each sample, productive Simpson clonality was calculated as the square root of Simpson's diversity index across productive rearrangements. Held by TCRdb, this immuneACCESS table contains in-frame sequences only and omits some clones. Under half of the omission traces to an unresolved V gene where checked; the cause of the rest is unknown. V and J calls and clone size are those listed in that table; D and trimming were worked out from the DNA. The sample has more than 150,000 clones on record, about 86% of them singletons. Roughly 7% of the sample is held by the ten biggest clonotypes.

In the germline V gene, CDR1 corresponds to KGHSH and CDR2 to LQKENI. Reading from cysteine to phenylalanine, the CDR3 counts 13 amino acids. Only CDR3 DNA remains: 39 bases, in frame from the first base. V is cut by 5 bases and J by 5 bases, and the space between the germline ends is 12 bases. What the work shows at the level of the full study, not this receptor alone: The amount of clinical and demographic metadata varied by source and participant and was provided uncurated.

Each collaborating institution followed its own protocols to collect whole blood in K2EDTA tubes. For TCRbeta analysis, collaborator samples were shipped as frozen whole blood, as isolated PBMCs, or as DNA extracted from either sample type. The sequence was obtained from a man aged 50 to 60 with active or convalescent COVID-19. The sample consisted of peripheral blood. The chain is encoded by TRBV18 joined to TRBJ1-2; too little of a D gene remains to name it. The CDR3 corresponds to CASSTVDMYGYTF. The bases read TGTGCCAGCTCAACGGTAGACATGTATGGCTACACCTTC.